This T cell receptor beta chain emerged from a study of response to subunit inactivated influenza vaccine. Study-level results: Each seasonal flu vaccination may recruit only limited new T cells, authors suggested.

Trimming took off 2 bases at V and 5 bases at J, with 10 bases between the two ends. The CDR3 is made up of 14 amino acids. TCRdb recomputed calls from the RT-PCR reads with MiXCR, one row per CDR3 protein. The sample shows roughly 570,000 distinct CDR3 sequences, 13% of them seen only once. On this clonotype itself: Its target is unknown.

This TCR came from a man between 50 and 59 years old who received an inactivated influenza vaccine. The sequenced sample was PBMCs from blood, obtained roughly 6 weeks after vaccination. The gene calls are TRBV12-3 or TRBV12-4 and TRBJ2-1, with a tentative D call TRBD2 (5 bases). The CDR3 DNA follows: TGTGCCAGCAGTTTACGCCTAGCCGACAATGAGCAGTTCTTC. Translation gives CASSLRLADNEQFF.